The clone carrying this T cell receptor (delta chain) was detected a few times. The CDR3 is made up of 16 amino acids. The V gene's germline CDR1 is GEAIGNYY and CDR2 EKD. V dropped 2 bases and J dropped 0; count of bases not matched to a gene: 7. TCRdb reapplied CATT to the reads. The sample shows a few thousand delta-chain clones, approximately 5% of them seen only once. The sample comes from a study of gamma-delta chains in newborns, infants, children. Study-wide background: Polyclonal expansion of innate γδ T cells after birth follows microbial exposure.

The rearrangement links TRDV2 to TRDJ1; 8 bases align to TRDD3. This sequence was found in a child who was a newborn, infant or young child, either healthy, febrile or measles-vaccinated (not recorded which). Material for sequencing was blood. CDR3 protein: CACDNVQLGDTDKLIF. In DNA form, the CDR3 reads TGTGCCTGTGACAACGTTCAACTGGGGGACACCGATAAACTCATCTTT.